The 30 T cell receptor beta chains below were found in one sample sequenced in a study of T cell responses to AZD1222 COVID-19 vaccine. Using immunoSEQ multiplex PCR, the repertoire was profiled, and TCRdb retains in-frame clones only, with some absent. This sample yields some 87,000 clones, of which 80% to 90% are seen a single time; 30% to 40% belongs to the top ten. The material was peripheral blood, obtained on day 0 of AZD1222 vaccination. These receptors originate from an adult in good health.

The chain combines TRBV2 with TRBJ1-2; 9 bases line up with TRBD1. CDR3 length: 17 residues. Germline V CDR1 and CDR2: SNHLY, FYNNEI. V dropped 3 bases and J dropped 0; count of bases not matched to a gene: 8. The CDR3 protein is CASSEFGQGLSNYGYTF. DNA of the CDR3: TGTGCCAGCAGTGAGTTCGGACAGGGGCTTTCTAACTATGGCTACACCTTC.

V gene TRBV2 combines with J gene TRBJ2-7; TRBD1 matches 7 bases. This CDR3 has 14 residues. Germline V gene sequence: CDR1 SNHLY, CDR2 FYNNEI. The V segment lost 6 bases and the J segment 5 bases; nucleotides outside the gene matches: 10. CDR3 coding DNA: TGTGCCAGCAGCGACGTGACAGGGATTCACGAGCAGTACTTC. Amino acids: CASSDVTGIHEQYF.

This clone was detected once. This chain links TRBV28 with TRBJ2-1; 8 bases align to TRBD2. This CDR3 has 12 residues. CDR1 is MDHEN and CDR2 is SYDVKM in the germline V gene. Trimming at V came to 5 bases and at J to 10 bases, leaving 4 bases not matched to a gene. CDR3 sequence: CASSPLAGEQFF. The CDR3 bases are TGTGCCAGCAGTCCTTTAGCGGGAGAGCAGTTCTTC.

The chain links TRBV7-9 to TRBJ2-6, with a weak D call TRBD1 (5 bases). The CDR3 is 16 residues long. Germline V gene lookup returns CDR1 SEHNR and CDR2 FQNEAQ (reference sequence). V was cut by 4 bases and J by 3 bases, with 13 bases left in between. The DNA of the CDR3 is TGTGCCAGCAGCTACCCAGGGTTTGATGGGGCCAACGTCCTGACTTTC. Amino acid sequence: CASSYPGFDGANVLTF.

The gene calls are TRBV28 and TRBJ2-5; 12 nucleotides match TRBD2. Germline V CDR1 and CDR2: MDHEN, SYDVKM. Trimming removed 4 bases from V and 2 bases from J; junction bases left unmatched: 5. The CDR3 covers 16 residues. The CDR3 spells CASSSRTSGMQETQYF. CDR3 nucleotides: TGTGCCAGCAGTTCCCGGACTAGCGGGATGCAAGAGACCCAGTACTTC.

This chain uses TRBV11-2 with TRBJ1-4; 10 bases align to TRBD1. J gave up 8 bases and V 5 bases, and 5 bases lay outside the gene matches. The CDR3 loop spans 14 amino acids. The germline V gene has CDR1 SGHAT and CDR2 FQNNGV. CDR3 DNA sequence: TGTGCCAGCAGCCCGGGACAGGGGTACGAAAAACTGTTTTTT. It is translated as CASSPGQGYEKLFF.

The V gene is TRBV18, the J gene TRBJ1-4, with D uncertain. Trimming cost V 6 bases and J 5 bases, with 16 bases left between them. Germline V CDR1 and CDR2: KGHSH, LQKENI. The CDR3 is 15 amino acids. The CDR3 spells CASSLEEAQNEKLFF. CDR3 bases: TGTGCCAGCTCTCTCGAGGAGGCCCAAAATGAAAAACTGTTTTTT.

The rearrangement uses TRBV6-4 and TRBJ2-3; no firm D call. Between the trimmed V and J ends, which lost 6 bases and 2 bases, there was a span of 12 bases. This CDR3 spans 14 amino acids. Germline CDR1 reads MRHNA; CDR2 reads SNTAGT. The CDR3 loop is CASSGSSDTDTQYF. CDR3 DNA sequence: TGTGCCAGCAGCGGCTCTAGTGACACAGATACGCAGTATTTT.

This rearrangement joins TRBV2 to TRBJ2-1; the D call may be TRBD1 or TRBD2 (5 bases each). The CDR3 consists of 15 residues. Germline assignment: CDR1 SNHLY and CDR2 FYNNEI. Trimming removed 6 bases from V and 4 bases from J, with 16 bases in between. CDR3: CASSPNPEGYNEQFF. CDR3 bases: TGTGCCAGCAGCCCTAACCCTGAGGGGTACAATGAGCAGTTCTTC.

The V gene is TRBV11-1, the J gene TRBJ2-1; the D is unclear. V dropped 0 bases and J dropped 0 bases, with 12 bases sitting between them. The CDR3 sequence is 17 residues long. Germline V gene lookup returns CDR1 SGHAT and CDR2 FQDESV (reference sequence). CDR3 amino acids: CASSLASQIASYNEQFF. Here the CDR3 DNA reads TGTGCCAGCAGCTTAGCCAGCCAGATAGCCTCCTACAATGAGCAGTTCTTC.

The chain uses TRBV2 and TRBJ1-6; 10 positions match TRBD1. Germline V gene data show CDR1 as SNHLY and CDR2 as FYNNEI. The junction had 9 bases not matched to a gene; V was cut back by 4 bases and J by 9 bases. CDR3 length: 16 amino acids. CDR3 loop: CASSGQGAINGSPLHF. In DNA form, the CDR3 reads TGTGCCAGCAGTGGACAGGGGGCGATTAATGGTTCACCCCTCCACTTT.

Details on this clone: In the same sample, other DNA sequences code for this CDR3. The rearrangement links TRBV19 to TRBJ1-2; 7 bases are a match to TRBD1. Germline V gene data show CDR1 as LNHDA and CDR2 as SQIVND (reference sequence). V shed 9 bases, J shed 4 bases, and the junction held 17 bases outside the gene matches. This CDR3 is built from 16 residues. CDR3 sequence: CASTTSGTAKSYGYTF. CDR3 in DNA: TGTGCCAGCACGACCTCCGGGACAGCCAAATCCTATGGCTACACCTTC.

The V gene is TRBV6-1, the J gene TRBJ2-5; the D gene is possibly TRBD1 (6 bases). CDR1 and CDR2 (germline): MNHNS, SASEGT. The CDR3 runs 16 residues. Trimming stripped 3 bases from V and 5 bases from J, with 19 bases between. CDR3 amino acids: CASSEIPPGASETQYF. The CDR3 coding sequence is TGTGCCAGCAGTGAGATACCGCCAGGGGCGTCGGAGACCCAGTACTTC.

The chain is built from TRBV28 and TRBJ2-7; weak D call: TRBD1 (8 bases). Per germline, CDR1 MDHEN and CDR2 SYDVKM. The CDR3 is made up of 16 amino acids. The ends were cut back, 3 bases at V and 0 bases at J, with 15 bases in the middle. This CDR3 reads CASSLGTGGSSYEQYF. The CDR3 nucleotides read TGTGCCAGCAGTTTGGGGACAGGCGGGAGCTCCTACGAGCAGTACTTC.

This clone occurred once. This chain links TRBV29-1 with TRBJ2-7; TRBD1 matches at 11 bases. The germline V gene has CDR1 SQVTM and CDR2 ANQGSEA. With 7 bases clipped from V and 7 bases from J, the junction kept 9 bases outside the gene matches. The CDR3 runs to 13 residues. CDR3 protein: CSAGTGTGGEQYF. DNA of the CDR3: TGCAGCGCCGGGACCGGGACAGGGGGTGAGCAGTACTTC.

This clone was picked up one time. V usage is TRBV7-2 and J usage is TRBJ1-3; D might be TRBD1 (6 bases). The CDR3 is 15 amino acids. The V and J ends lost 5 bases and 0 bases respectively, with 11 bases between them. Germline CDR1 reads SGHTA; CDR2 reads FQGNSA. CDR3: CASSQGGVSGNTIYF. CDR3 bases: TGTGCCAGCAGCCAAGGGGGGGTCTCTGGAAACACCATATATTTT.

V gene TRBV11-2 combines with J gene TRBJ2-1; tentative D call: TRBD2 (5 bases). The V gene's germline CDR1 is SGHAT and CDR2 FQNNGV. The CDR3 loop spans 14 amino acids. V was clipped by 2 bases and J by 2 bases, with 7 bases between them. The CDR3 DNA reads TGTGCCAGCAGCTTACTAGCCACCTACAATGAGCAGTTCTTC. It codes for CASSLLATYNEQFF. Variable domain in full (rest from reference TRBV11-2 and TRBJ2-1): EAGVAQSPRYKIIEKRQSVAFWCNPISGHATLYWYQQILGQGPKLLIQFQNNGVVDDSQLPKDRFSAERLKGVDSTLKIQPAKLEDSAVYLCASSLLATYNEQFFGPGTRLTVL.

The CDR3, as DNA: TGTGCCAGCAGCCAAGTAGTAGGGTTTGGAAACACCATATATTTT. Amino acids: CASSQVVGFGNTIYF. The chain recombines TRBV3-1 (or the pseudogene TRBV3-2) with TRBJ1-3, with D hard to call. Germline CDR1 reads LGHDT; CDR2 reads YNNKEL (reference sequence). The CDR3 contains 15 residues. V was pared by 1 base and J by 3 bases, with 10 bases between.

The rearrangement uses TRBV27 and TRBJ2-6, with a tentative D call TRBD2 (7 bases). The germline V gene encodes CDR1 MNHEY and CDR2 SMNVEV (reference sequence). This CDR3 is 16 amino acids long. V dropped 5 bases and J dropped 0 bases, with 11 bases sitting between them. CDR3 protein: CASSGGGRSGANVLTF. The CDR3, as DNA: TGTGCCAGCAGTGGGGGGGGGCGCTCTGGGGCCAACGTCCTGACTTTC.

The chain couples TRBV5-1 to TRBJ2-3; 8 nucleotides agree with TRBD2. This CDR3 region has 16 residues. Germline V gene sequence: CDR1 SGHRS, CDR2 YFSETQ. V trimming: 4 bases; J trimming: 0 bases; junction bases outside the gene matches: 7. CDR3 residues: CASSPLAGSSTDTQYF. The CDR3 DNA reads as TGCGCCAGCAGCCCCTTAGCGGGATCTAGCACAGATACGCAGTATTTT.

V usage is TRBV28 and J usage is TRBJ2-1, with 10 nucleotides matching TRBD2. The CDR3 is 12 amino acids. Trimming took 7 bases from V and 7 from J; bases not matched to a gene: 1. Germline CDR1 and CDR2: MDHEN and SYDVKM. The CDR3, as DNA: TGTGCCAGCACTAGCGGGAGTAATGAGCAGTTCTTC. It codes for CASTSGSNEQFF.

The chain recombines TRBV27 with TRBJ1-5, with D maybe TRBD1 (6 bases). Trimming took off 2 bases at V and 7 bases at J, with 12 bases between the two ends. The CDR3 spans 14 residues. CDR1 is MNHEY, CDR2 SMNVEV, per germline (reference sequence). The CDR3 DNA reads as TGTGCCAGCAGTTTAGGCCTCAGGGGACAGCCCCAGCATTTT. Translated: CASSLGLRGQPQHF.

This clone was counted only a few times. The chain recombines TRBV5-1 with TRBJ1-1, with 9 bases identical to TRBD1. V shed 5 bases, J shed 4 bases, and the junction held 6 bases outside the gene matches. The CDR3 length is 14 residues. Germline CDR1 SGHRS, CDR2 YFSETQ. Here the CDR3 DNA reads TGCGCCAGCAGGCTCGGGACAGGGTCCACTGAAGCTTTCTTT. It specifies CASRLGTGSTEAFF. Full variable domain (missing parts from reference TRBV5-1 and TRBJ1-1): KAGVTQTPRYLIKTRGQQVTLSCSPISGHRSVSWYQQTPGQGLQFLFEYFSETQRNKGNFPGRFSGRQFSNSRSEMNVSTLELGDSALYLCASRLGTGSTEAFFGQGTRLTVV.

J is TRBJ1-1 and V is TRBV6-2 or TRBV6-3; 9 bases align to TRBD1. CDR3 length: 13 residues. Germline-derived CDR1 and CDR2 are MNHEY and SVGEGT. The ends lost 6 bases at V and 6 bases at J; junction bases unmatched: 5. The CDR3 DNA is TGTGCCAGCAGCCTGACAGGGGGACCTGAAGCTTTCTTT. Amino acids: CASSLTGGPEAFF.

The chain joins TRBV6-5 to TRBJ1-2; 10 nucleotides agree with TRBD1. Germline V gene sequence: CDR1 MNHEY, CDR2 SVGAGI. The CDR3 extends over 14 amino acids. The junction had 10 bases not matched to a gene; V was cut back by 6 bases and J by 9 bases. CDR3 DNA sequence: TGTGCCAGCAGATCCGACAGGGGGCCGCAGCGCTACACCTTC. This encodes CASRSDRGPQRYTF.

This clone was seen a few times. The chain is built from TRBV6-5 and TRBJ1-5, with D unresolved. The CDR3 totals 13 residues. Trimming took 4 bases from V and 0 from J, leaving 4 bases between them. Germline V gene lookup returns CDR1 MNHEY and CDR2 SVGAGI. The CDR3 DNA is TGTGCCAGCAGTTCCGATAGCAATCAGCCCCAGCATTTT. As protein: CASSSDSNQPQHF.

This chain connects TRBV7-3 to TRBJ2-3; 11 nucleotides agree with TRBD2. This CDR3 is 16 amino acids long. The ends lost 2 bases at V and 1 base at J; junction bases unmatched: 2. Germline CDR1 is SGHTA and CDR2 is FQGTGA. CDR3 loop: CASSLGGLAGTDTQYF. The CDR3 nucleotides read TGTGCCAGCAGCTTAGGGGGACTAGCGGGCACAGATACGCAGTATTTT.

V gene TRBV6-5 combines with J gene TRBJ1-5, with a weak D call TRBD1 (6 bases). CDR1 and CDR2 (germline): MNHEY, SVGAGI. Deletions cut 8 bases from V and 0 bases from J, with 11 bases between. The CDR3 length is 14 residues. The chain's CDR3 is CASLPGHSNQPQHF. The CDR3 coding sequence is TGTGCCAGCCTCCCGGGACATAGCAATCAGCCCCAGCATTTT.

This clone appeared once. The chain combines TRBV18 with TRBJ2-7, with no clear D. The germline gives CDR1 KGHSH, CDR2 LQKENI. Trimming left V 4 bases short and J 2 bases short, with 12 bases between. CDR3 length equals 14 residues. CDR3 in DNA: TGTGCCAGCTCACGAATCCCAAAGACCTACGAGCAGTACTTC. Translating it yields CASSRIPKTYEQYF.

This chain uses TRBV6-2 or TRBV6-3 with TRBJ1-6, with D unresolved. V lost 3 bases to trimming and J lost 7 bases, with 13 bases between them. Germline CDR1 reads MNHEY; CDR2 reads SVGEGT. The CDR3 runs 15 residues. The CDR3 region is CASSYKVSANSPLHF. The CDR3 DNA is TGTGCCAGCAGTTATAAGGTGTCGGCGAATTCACCCCTCCACTTT.